The entry below gives a single T cell receptor beta chain sequence along with its context. This clonotype showed up many times. Its specific antigen is unknown. It has no much larger one-base neighbor in the sample; base qualities were not kept. These data belong to a study of regulatory T cells in long-lasting Graves disease (dated by TCRdb to the early 2020s). Looking at the study overall: In the newly diagnosed Graves' disease group, patients had been taking antithyroid drugs for less than 3 months. The study took place in China and was registered as a clinical trial. TCR sequencing covered some 13 persistent and approximately 20 newly diagnosed Graves' disease patients, some 35 samples in total. Peripheral blood TCR sequencing and RNA sequencing compared persistent Graves' disease patients with newly diagnosed Graves' disease patients. The study at large found these results: TRBV28, TRBJ1-2 and TRBJ2-5 were preferentially used in persistent disease, while TRBV20-1 and TRBJ2-1 were favored in newly diagnosed disease. Sequencing and analysis were restricted to the TCR beta chain. Because the primary lesion, thyroid tissue, could not be accessed, the study looked at peripheral blood alone. A larger number of public clonotypes was shared among persistent patients (more than 2,500) than among newly diagnosed patients (about 990). Compared with newly diagnosed patients, patients with persistent Graves' disease had lower TCR Shannon entropy and fewer highly expanded clones, which suggests clonal expansion. As a limitation, the authors acknowledged that the small sample size may reduce accuracy.

The CDR3 has 14 amino acids, counting the end cysteine and phenylalanine. The DNA shown is the 42-base CDR3, in frame from base 1. The germline V gene (reference sequence) provides CDR1 LNHDA and CDR2 SQIVND. V is cut by 6 bases and J by 3 bases, and the space between the germline ends is 12 bases. The library relied on multiplex PCR. The listed sequencing device is Illumina HiSeq 4000. iRepertoire HTBI primers and Arm-PCR amplification of CDR3 regions were used to construct TCR beta libraries. Before sequencing, the PCR products underwent gel purification. Per the authors' processing: A total of 60 to 80 TRBV and 14 TRBJ segments were identified across samples and were used for gene usage analysis of CDR3 amino acid clonotypes. Filtered high-quality paired reads were merged into contigs using COPE and FqMerger. Contigs were aligned with BLAST to IMGT TRBV, TRBD and TRBJ reference genes, and CDR3 was defined per IMGT. Any clonotype with a frequency above 0.1% was counted as a highly expanded clone. Shannon entropy was used to measure repertoire diversity, and the Gini coefficient was used to measure V-J evenness. Clonotypes shared by more than one individual were considered public. The public reads were run again by TCRdb, first through fastp at Q25 and then through MiXCR, and only productive beta chains were kept. Each entry merges the rows of one CDR3 protein and shows their most common DNA and genes. The V and J calls were determined by TCRdb, not by the authors. The sample table holds about 310,000 distinct CDR3 sequences, of which about a sixth were seen once. The ten largest clones take up roughly 40% of the sample.

The label giving this sample's time point can be read as: newly diagnosed GD, antithyroid drugs for less than 3 months. For both TCR sequencing and RNA sequencing, RNA was extracted from PBMCs in TRIzol. The diagnosis of Graves' disease followed American Thyroid Association guidelines. Patients for the study were recruited at an endocrinology department in Xi'an, China. Each patient gave roughly 8.4 milliliters of peripheral blood, collected in an EDTA anticoagulant tube. Ficoll Paque Plus density gradient separation was used to isolate PBMCs, and no further T cell sorting was done. RNA quality was checked with an Agilent 2100 Bioanalyzer and agarose gel, and concentration with a NanoDrop 2000.

The rearrangement joined TRBV19 to TRBJ2-1; the D gene is possibly TRBD2, with 6 bases matching. Sequences were derived from peripheral blood mononuclear cells (PBMCs), sampled at new diagnosis, from a patient treated with antithyroid drugs. The sequence came from a female donor with Graves disease. DNA sequence: TGTGCCAGTAGGGGCGGACTACACTACAATGAGCAGTTCTTC. The encoded protein is CASRGGLHYNEQFF.